This T cell receptor (beta chain) stems from a study of graft-versus-host responses after intestinal transplantation. Looking at the study overall: Each recipient received anti-thymocyte globulin induction, then tacrolimus and steroids for approximately 3 years. Points from the study as a whole: GvH clones appeared in recipient marrow, some first in ileum or blood.

This clone was picked up one time. Its antigen remains unidentified. The table came from immunoSEQ multiplex PCR; TCRdb's copy has only in-frame clones and leaves some out. The sample has roughly 75,000 clones; around 91% are singletons. The germline V gene encodes CDR1 LNHDA and CDR2 SQIVND (reference sequence). The CDR3 covers 16 residues. V lost 2 bases and J lost 0; bases outside the gene matches: 3. V and J are TRBV19 and TRBJ2-2, with TRBD1 matching 7 bases. This specimen was unstimulated CD4+ T cells sorted from spleen or lymph node cells, taken before intestinal transplant. This TCR was sampled from a human donor who received an intestinal transplant. DNA of the CDR3: TGTGCCAGTAGTATACCGGGACAGACGAACACCGGGGAGCTGTTTTTT. It encodes CASSIPGQTNTGELFF. The full variable domain, in which reference TRBV19 and TRBJ2-2 provide the parts outside the CDR3, is DGGITQSPKYLFRKEGQNVTLSCEQNLNHDAMYWYRQDPGQGLRLIYYSQIVNDFQKGDIAEGYSVSREKKESFPLTVTSAQKNPTAFYLCASSIPGQTNTGELFFGEGSRLTVL.